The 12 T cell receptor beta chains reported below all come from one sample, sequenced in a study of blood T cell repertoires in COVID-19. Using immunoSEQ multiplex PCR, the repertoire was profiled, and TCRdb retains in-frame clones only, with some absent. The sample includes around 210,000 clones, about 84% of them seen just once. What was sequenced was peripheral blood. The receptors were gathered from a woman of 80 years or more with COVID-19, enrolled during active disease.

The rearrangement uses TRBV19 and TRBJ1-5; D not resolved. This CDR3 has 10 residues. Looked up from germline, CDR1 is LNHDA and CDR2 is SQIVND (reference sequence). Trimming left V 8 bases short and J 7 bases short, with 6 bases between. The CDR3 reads CASGRQPQHF. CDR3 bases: TGTGCCAGTGGCCGCCAGCCCCAGCATTTT.

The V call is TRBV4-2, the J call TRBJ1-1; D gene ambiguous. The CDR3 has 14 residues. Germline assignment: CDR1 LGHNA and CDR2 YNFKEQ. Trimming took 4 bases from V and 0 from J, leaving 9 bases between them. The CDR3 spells CASSPEGMNTEAFF. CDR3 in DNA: TGTGCCAGCAGCCCCGAGGGCATGAACACTGAAGCTTTCTTT.

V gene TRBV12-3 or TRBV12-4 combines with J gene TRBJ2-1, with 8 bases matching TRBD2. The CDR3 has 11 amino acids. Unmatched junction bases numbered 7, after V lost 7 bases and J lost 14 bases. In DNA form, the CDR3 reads TGTGCCAGCACTTCCGGGACTAGGAAGTTCTTC. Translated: CASTSGTRKFF.

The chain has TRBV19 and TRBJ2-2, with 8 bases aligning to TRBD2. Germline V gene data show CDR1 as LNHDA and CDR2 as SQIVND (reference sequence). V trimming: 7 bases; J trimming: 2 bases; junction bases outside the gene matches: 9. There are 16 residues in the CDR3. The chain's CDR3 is CASIGSGTVNTGELFF. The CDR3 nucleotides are TGTGCCAGTATCGGTAGCGGGACGGTCAACACCGGGGAGCTGTTTTTT.

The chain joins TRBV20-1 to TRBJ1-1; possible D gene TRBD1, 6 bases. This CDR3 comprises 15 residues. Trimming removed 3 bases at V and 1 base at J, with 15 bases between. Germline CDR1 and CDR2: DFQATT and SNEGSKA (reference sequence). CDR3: CSASGRAGANTEAFF. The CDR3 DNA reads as TGCAGTGCTAGTGGGCGCGCAGGGGCGAACACTGAAGCTTTCTTT.

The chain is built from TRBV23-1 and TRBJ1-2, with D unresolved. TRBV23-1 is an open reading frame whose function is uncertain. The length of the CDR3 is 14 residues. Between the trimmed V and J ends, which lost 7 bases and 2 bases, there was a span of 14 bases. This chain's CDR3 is CASTQVGPNYGYTF. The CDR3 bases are TGCGCCAGCACCCAGGTGGGCCCAAACTATGGCTACACCTTC.

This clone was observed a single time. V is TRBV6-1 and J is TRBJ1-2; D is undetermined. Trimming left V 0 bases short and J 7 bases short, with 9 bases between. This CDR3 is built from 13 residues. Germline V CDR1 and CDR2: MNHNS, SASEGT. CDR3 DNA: TGTGCCAGCAGTGAAGCCGTAAACGGTGGCTACACCTTC. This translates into CASSEAVNGGYTF.

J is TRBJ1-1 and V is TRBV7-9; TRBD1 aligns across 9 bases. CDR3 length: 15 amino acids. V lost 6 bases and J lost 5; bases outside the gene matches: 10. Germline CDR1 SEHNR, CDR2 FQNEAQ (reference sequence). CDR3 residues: CASRLTGGAYTEAFF. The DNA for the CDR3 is TGTGCCAGCAGACTAACAGGGGGCGCATATACTGAAGCTTTCTTT.

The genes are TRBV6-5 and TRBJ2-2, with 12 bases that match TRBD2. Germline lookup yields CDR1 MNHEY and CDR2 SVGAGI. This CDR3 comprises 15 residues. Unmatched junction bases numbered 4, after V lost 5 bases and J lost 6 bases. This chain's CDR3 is CASSPSGGAAGELFF. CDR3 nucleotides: TGTGCCAGCAGTCCTAGCGGGGGGGCCGCCGGGGAGCTGTTTTTT.

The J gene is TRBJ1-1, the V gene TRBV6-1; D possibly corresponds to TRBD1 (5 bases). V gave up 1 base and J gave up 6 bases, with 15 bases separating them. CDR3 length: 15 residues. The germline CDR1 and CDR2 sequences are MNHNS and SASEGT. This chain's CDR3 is CASSEGAGLGPEAFF. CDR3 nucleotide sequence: TGTGCCAGCAGTGAAGGGGCTGGCCTGGGGCCTGAAGCTTTCTTT.

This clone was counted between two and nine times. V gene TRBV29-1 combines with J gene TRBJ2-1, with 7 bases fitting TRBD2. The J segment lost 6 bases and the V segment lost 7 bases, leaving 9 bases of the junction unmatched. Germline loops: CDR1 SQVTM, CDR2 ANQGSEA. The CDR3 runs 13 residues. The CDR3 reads CSATVGGVNEQFF. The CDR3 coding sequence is TGCAGCGCCACGGTGGGGGGGGTCAATGAGCAGTTCTTC.

This CDR3 reads CASSPRTSSLTDTQYF. In nucleotides, the CDR3 is TGTGCCAGCAGTCCGAGGACTAGCTCACTCACAGATACGCAGTATTTT. The chain joins TRBV2 to TRBJ2-3; 8 nucleotides align to TRBD2. This CDR3 comprises 16 residues. The trim removed 5 bases at V and 2 bases at J, leaving 9 bases unmatched. Germline V gene sequence: CDR1 SNHLY, CDR2 FYNNEI.